This passage covers 28 T cell receptor beta chains from one sample sequenced in a study of T cell responses to AZD1222 COVID-19 vaccine. Using immunoSEQ multiplex PCR, the repertoire was profiled, and TCRdb retains in-frame clones only, with some absent. The sample comprises about 150,000 clones, roughly nine tenths of which are singletons, and 4.5% to 6% rests with the top ten. Specimen: peripheral blood, collected on day 0 of AZD1222 vaccination. These receptors came from an adult in good health.

The rearrangement joins TRBV6-5 to TRBJ1-4; D remains ambiguous. The germline V gene encodes CDR1 MNHEY and CDR2 SVGAGI. The length of the CDR3 is 15 residues. The ends were cut back, 6 bases at V and 0 bases at J, with 11 bases in the middle. The CDR3 spells CASSLRRSTNEKLFF. CDR3 DNA sequence: TGTGCCAGCAGCCTCCGACGGTCAACTAATGAAAAACTGTTTTTT.

The rearrangement joins TRBV20-1 to TRBJ2-1; TRBD2 is a possible D gene (6 bases). Germline assignment: CDR1 DFQATT and CDR2 SNEGSKA (reference sequence). Trimming left V 3 bases short and J 4 bases short, with 13 bases between. The CDR3 extends over 14 amino acids. The chain's CDR3 is CSASASDGYNEQFF. Written as DNA, the CDR3 is TGCAGTGCTAGTGCTAGCGATGGGTACAATGAGCAGTTCTTC.

The gene calls are TRBV5-1 and TRBJ1-1; no clear D gene. V shed 0 bases and J shed 1 base, with 4 bases lying between them. This CDR3 comprises 13 residues. Germline V lookup: CDR1 SGHRS, CDR2 YFSETQ. In DNA form, the CDR3 reads TGCGCCAGCAGCTTGGCGCCGAACACTGAAGCTTTCTTT. This gives the protein CASSLAPNTEAFF.

The chain joins TRBV27 to TRBJ1-1, with unresolved D. CDR3 length: 11 residues. Germline V gene lookup returns CDR1 MNHEY and CDR2 SMNVEV (reference sequence). V shed 5 bases and J shed 11 bases, with 12 bases lying between them. The DNA of the CDR3 is TGTGCCAGCAGTCAGGAGGGATCGGCTTTCTTT. Translated: CASSQEGSAFF.

The sample holds one count of this clone. The chain recombines TRBV5-1 with TRBJ2-1; maybe TRBD2 (6 bases). The CDR3 is 18 amino acids. V was shortened by 3 bases and J by 6 bases, with 25 bases between the two germline ends. Germline V gene lookup returns CDR1 SGHRS and CDR2 YFSETQ. CDR3 in DNA: TGCGCCAGCAGCTCGGTACCGGGAGATGGGCTGGGGGGCAATGAGCAGTTCTTC. This encodes CASSSVPGDGLGGNEQFF.

The gene calls are TRBV24-1 and TRBJ2-1; 9 bases align to TRBD1. This CDR3 comprises 12 residues. V dropped 5 bases and J dropped 12; count of bases not matched to a gene: 4. Germline V CDR1 and CDR2: KGHDR, SFDVKD. CDR3 sequence: CATSVTGGVQFF. The DNA for the CDR3 is TGTGCCACCAGTGTTACAGGGGGCGTGCAGTTCTTC.

J is TRBJ1-1 and V is TRBV7-9, with D perhaps TRBD1 (5 bases). Deletions cut 1 base from V and 5 bases from J, with 11 bases between. The germline CDR1 and CDR2 sequences are SEHNR and FQNEAQ (reference sequence). The CDR3 runs 14 residues. The CDR3 reads CASSLVGGGTEAFF. DNA of the CDR3: TGTGCCAGCAGCTTAGTGGGGGGAGGGACTGAAGCTTTCTTT.

There are a few counts of this clone. The chain uses TRBV4-2 and TRBJ2-2; D might be TRBD2 (6 bases). This CDR3 has 15 residues. Looked up from germline, CDR1 is LGHNA and CDR2 is YNFKEQ. V was pared by 6 bases and J by 6 bases, with 17 bases between. Here the CDR3 DNA reads TGTGCCAGCAGTCCGAGGCGGGAAACTTCCGGGGAGCTGTTTTTT. It specifies CASSPRRETSGELFF.

This clone appeared a few times. This chain uses TRBV19 with TRBJ1-5; D perhaps matches TRBD1 (6 bases). The V and J ends lost 8 bases and 0 bases respectively, with 11 bases between them. The CDR3 loop spans 14 amino acids. Germline CDR1 LNHDA, CDR2 SQIVND (reference sequence). CDR3 bases: TGTGCCAGTTCTCAGGGGTATAGCAATCAGCCCCAGCATTTT. It translates to CASSQGYSNQPQHF.

This sequence joins TRBV7-2 and TRBJ2-5; D gene ambiguous. The CDR3 contains 15 residues. Germline values: CDR1 SGHTA, CDR2 FQGNSA. Trimming stripped 6 bases from V and 2 bases from J, with 16 bases between. The CDR3 loop reads CASSPVPSQQETQYF. CDR3 in DNA: TGTGCCAGCAGTCCGGTCCCGTCACAGCAAGAGACCCAGTACTTC.

This chain links TRBV24-1 with TRBJ1-5; 7 bases agree with TRBD1. With V trimmed by 2 bases and J by 7 bases, 1 base remained unmatched. From germline, CDR1 is KGHDR and CDR2 SFDVKD. This CDR3 region has 13 residues. The CDR3 nucleotides are TGTGCCACCAGTGATTACAGGGGCCAGCCCCAGCATTTT. It encodes CATSDYRGQPQHF.

This chain links TRBV3-1 (or the pseudogene TRBV3-2) with TRBJ2-5; no firm D call. The CDR3 spans 13 residues. The germline V gene encodes CDR1 LGHDT and CDR2 YNNKEL (reference sequence). Trimming pared 1 base from V and 4 bases from J, leaving 7 bases between. In DNA form, the CDR3 reads TGTGCCAGCAGCCAAGTCCAGCGAGAGACCCAGTACTTC. Its translation is CASSQVQRETQYF.

The chain combines TRBV7-5 with TRBJ1-1; whether TRBD1, the table's D call, matches the DNA was not checked. TRBV7-5 is a documented pseudogene. This CDR3 contains 9 residues. CDR3 amino acids: CVRPREAFF. In DNA, the CDR3 is TGTGTCAGACCCAGGGAAGCTTTCTTT.

The sample holds one count of this clone. V gene TRBV7-2 combines with J gene TRBJ2-7, with D possibly TRBD1 on 5 matching bases. This CDR3 comprises 14 residues. V gave up 0 bases and J gave up 5 bases, with 11 bases separating them. In germline, CDR1 is SGHTA, CDR2 FQGNSA. This CDR3 is CASSLAIGQDEQYF. CDR3 sequence (DNA): TGTGCCAGCAGCTTAGCTATAGGACAAGACGAGCAGTACTTC.

The rearrangement uses TRBV5-1 and TRBJ1-1; perhaps TRBD1 as D (5 bases). Looked up from germline, CDR1 is SGHRS and CDR2 is YFSETQ. V lost 0 bases and J 8 bases, leaving 14 bases between the germline ends. There are 14 residues in the CDR3. CDR3 bases: TGCGCCAGCAGCTTGGATTCCGGACGGGACGAAGCTTTCTTT. Amino acid sequence: CASSLDSGRDEAFF. Supplemented by reference TRBV5-1 and TRBJ1-1, the full variable domain reads KAGVTQTPRYLIKTRGQQVTLSCSPISGHRSVSWYQQTPGQGLQFLFEYFSETQRNKGNFPGRFSGRQFSNSRSEMNVSTLELGDSALYLCASSLDSGRDEAFFGQGTRLTVV.

V usage is TRBV5-1 and J usage is TRBJ2-7; 11 bases line up with TRBD1. Germline V gene data show CDR1 as SGHRS and CDR2 as YFSETQ. The CDR3 length is 14 residues. The trim removed 2 bases at V and 3 bases at J, leaving 1 base unmatched. The CDR3: CASSLGTGGYEQYF. The CDR3 DNA sequence: TGCGCCAGCAGCTTAGGGACAGGGGGCTACGAGCAGTACTTC.

This chain joins TRBV30 and TRBJ2-7, with D possibly matching TRBD1 (6 bases). V dropped 7 bases and J dropped 6 bases, with 19 bases sitting between them. The CDR3 loop spans 13 amino acids. The germline V gene has CDR1 GTSNPN and CDR2 SVGIG (reference sequence). The CDR3: CASAAGVGGEQYF. In nucleotides, the CDR3 is TGTGCCTCCGCGGCAGGGGTAGGTGGCGAGCAGTACTTC. The full variable domain, completed using reference TRBV30 and TRBJ2-7, is SQTIHQWPATLVQPVGSPLSLECTVEGTSNPNLYWYRQAAGRGLQLLFYSVGIGQISSEVPQNLSASRPQDRQFILSSKKLLLSDSGFYLCASAAGVGGEQYFGPGTRLTVT.

V usage is TRBV7-2 and J usage is TRBJ1-1, with a weak D call TRBD1 (5 bases). In germline, CDR1 is SGHTA, CDR2 FQGNSA. This CDR3 is built from 13 residues. Trimming removed 5 bases from V and 8 bases from J, with 15 bases in between. CDR3 sequence reads: CASSATETKEAFF. The CDR3 DNA reads as TGTGCCAGCAGCGCGACAGAAACCAAAGAAGCTTTCTTT. The complete variable domain, with remaining parts taken from reference TRBV7-2 and TRBJ1-1, reads GAGVSQSPSNKVTEKGKDVELRCDPISGHTALYWYRQSLGQGLEFLIYFQGNSAPDKSGLPSDRFSAERTGGSVSTLTIQRTQQEDSAVYLCASSATETKEAFFGQGTRLTVV.

This chain joins TRBV11-2 and TRBJ2-5; weak D call: TRBD2 (6 bases). Germline CDR1 is SGHAT and CDR2 is FQNNGV. This CDR3 is 12 amino acids long. Between the trimmed V and J ends, which lost 7 bases and 4 bases, there was a span of 10 bases. The CDR3 here is CASILGGETQYF. CDR3 in DNA: TGTGCCAGCATCCTGGGAGGAGAGACCCAGTACTTC.

This sequence joins TRBV28 and TRBJ1-1, with D possibly TRBD1 on 6 matching bases. CDR1 is MDHEN, CDR2 SYDVKM, per germline. The CDR3 runs 14 residues. The ends were cut back, 4 bases at V and 10 bases at J, with 19 bases in the middle. CDR3 in amino acids: CASSSTGTLTRAFF. The CDR3 DNA is TGTGCCAGCAGTTCGACAGGAACTCTCACGCGAGCTTTCTTT.

The chain employs TRBV19 and TRBJ2-3; D unresolved. With 3 bases removed from V and 6 bases from J, the gap between germline ends came to 7 bases. Germline CDR1 reads LNHDA; CDR2 reads SQIVND (reference sequence). This CDR3 spans 12 amino acids. CDR3 in DNA: TGTGCCAGTAGTATCCGTGGGGATACGCAGTATTTT. Protein sequence: CASSIRGDTQYF.

This clone was seen only a few times. The rearrangement uses TRBV7-8 and TRBJ2-2; D is unresolved. The germline gives CDR1 SGHVS, CDR2 FQNEAQ. The V end lost 2 bases, the J end lost 0 bases, and 10 bases lay between the germline ends. This CDR3 comprises 16 residues. The CDR3 region has the DNA TGTGCCAGCAGCTTATGGACGGGTGCGAACACCGGGGAGCTGTTTTTT. This sequence encodes CASSLWTGANTGELFF.

The gene calls are TRBV4-1 and TRBJ2-7; the D is unclear. V was clipped by 1 base and J by 6 bases, with 13 bases between them. The CDR3 spans 14 residues. Germline assignment: CDR1 MGHRA and CDR2 YSYEKL. The CDR3 region is CASSQGVLRPEQYF. In DNA form, the CDR3 reads TGCGCCAGCAGCCAAGGGGTCCTAAGGCCCGAGCAGTACTTC.

This rearrangement joins TRBV19 to TRBJ2-2; 7 bases are shared with TRBD2. V lost 6 bases, J lost 4 bases, and 8 bases stayed unmatched. CDR1 is LNHDA, CDR2 SQIVND, per germline (reference sequence). The CDR3 length is 15 residues. CDR3 nucleotide sequence: TGTGCCAGTAGCCATGGGGGGGGAGCCACCGGGGAGCTGTTTTTT. Translated, it gives CASSHGGGATGELFF.

The chain combines TRBV19 with TRBJ2-3, with 7 bases lining up with TRBD1. J was trimmed by 6 bases and V by 6 bases; bases with no gene match: 15. The germline CDR1 and CDR2 sequences are LNHDA and SQIVND (reference sequence). This CDR3 has 16 residues. The CDR3 sequence: CASSLRGTAIADTQYF. The DNA for the CDR3 is TGTGCCAGTAGCCTTAGGGGGACAGCGATCGCGGATACGCAGTATTTT.

CDR3 protein: CASSGGTASSGNTIYF. The DNA of the CDR3 is TGTGCCAGCAGCGGTGGGACAGCCTCCTCTGGAAACACCATATATTTT. V is TRBV5-4 and J is TRBJ1-3; 7 bases are shared with TRBD1. CDR1 and CDR2 (germline): SGHNT, YYREEE (reference sequence). There are 16 residues in the CDR3. J lost 0 bases, V lost 4 bases, and 7 bases had no gene match.

The chain has TRBV5-1 and TRBJ1-2; 8 positions match TRBD1. CDR1 and CDR2 from the germline V gene are SGHRS and YFSETQ. V dropped 0 bases and J dropped 9; count of bases not matched to a gene: 7. The CDR3 length is 14 residues. Here the CDR3 DNA reads TGCGCCAGCAGCTTGGATTCAGGGGGCTGGAGCTACACCTTC. This encodes CASSLDSGGWSYTF. Variable domain in full (rest from reference TRBV5-1 and TRBJ1-2): KAGVTQTPRYLIKTRGQQVTLSCSPISGHRSVSWYQQTPGQGLQFLFEYFSETQRNKGNFPGRFSGRQFSNSRSEMNVSTLELGDSALYLCASSLDSGGWSYTFGSGTRLTVV.

As for this clone: Other DNA sequences of this sample code for an identical CDR3. This rearrangement joins TRBV18 to TRBJ1-2, with D uncertain. The germline gives CDR1 KGHSH, CDR2 LQKENI. V was pared by 6 bases and J by 0 bases, with 8 bases between. The CDR3 extends over 13 amino acids. The CDR3 nucleotides read TGTGCCAGCTCCCCGGTGTCTAACTATGGCTACACCTTC. This encodes CASSPVSNYGYTF.